This entry features one TCR beta chain sequence. This clone was recorded once. Which antigen it targets is not known. Base quality data are lacking; no much larger clone is found one base away. Other nucleotide sequences from this sample produce the same CDR3. This entry is derived from a study of shared clonotypes between healthy human individuals (dated by TCRdb to the early 2020s). With respect to the entire study: Two women and a few men aged 18 to 49 years were included in the cohort. Libraries were prepared and TCR repertoires were sequenced by different laboratories using diverse techniques, in order to increase sequencing depth and limit assay-specific biases. Each donor's leukapheresis produced roughly between roughly 0.9 and 8.9 billion PBMCs. For each donor, CD4 naive and CD4 memory were each given three plates, CD8 naive was given two plates, and CD8 memory was given one plate. To estimate repertoire size and how much clonotype sharing occurs between individuals, the study deeply sequenced the blood TCR repertoires of about five healthy adults.

CDR1 and CDR2 are drawn from the germline V gene: SGHRS, YFSETQ. The CDR3 measures 14 amino acids from cysteine to phenylalanine. Only the CDR3 DNA stays, 42 bases, in frame from base 1. Trimming costs V 4 bases and J 0 bases, and their ends lie 5 bases apart. The investigation overall reported the following: Pairwise subsampling led to the expectation that sequencing depth would affect the degree of clonotype sharing among donors. Approximately 5% of naive CD4, roughly 3.5% of naive CD8, about 2.4% of memory CD4, and roughly 0.4% of memory CD8 clonotypes were shared across a few donors. Compared with non-shared clonotypes, the clonotypes found in all four sorted-subset donors had higher generation probabilities. Naive subsets generally had larger estimated clonotype richness than memory subsets. Incomplete sequencing was indicated by rarefaction of sorted-subset datasets, despite the large sequencing depth. Only blood was sampled, and tissue TCR repertoires likely differ from those in blood. The small number of donors limited the genetic and exposure-history diversity represented.

Using the deep immunoSEQ assay, multiplex PCR amplified TCR CDR3 regions from genomic DNA. Genomic DNA extracted from each cell subset was distributed evenly over all wells of several immunoSEQ 96-well plates, and each plate served as one replicate. Each replicate PCR for sorted subsets received around 210 ng genomic DNA, equal to some 32,000 T cell genomes. The purified libraries were quantified using a Qubit 3.0 fluorometer, sized with a Bioanalyzer 2100, and then quantified again using the KAPA Library Quantification kit. Every immunoSEQ 96-well plate was sequenced on a dedicated single-read 150-cycle Illumina NextSeq 550 flow cell. From the authors' description of their analysis: Because the immunoSEQ output included only junctional sequences and no quality scores, the filtering could not be the same as the filtering used for full-length reads. To assign V/J genes and CDR3, sequences were annotated against IMGT germline references using PyIR, a Python wrapper for IgBLAST v1.9. Reads with weak V/J assignments (E-value above 1e-6), missing CDR3, stop codons, out-of-frame junctions, or ambiguous translated residues were removed. V3J clonotypes were defined by identical inferred V gene, J gene, and CDR3 amino acid sequence. To compute the percentage overlap between repertoires, the number of shared unique clonotypes was divided by the size of the smaller repertoire. Richness of each repertoire was evaluated using RTK rarefaction, the Chao1 estimator, and Recon v2.1 estimates of unobserved clonotypes. Generation probabilities were computed with OLGA for all TCRbeta clonotypes obtained by the gDNA method from a few donors. As stored in TCRdb, this immuneACCESS dataset retains in-frame rearrangements with V and J assigned. A fraction of the clones does not appear; measured against another copy, unresolved V genes explain less than half of the discrepancy, and the remainder lacks a known reason. From that table come the V and J calls and clone size; the DNA was used to work out D and trimming. This sample has fewer than 2.5 million clones in its table, and under 95% of those were observed once. The ten most abundant clones make up approximately 0.35% of the sample.

Donors were healthy HIV-negative adults with no recently reported acute infections or vaccinations. All donors were Caucasian adults living in Nashville, Tennessee, USA. Magnetic negative selection was used to enrich CD4+ T cells, after which naive cells were positively selected on CD45RA and the negative fraction became the memory subset. Blood was collected by leukapheresis, and PBMCs were isolated by Ficoll-Histopaque density gradient centrifugation and then cryopreserved in liquid nitrogen vapor phase. Analytical flow cytometry was used to check the purity and quantity of every magnetically sorted T cell population. Each sorted fraction had its genomic DNA isolated and then quantified by UV absorbance on a Nanodrop 2000c.

The sequence came from a young man in good health. Some clones in this sample may be carry-over from other donors' samples. Source material: naive CD4+ T cells from PBMCs. In light of the paper, this sample's cell subset or site label describes: CD45RA+ positively selected. The V and J segments used are TRBV5-1 and TRBJ2-6, with the D segment identity uncertain. The CDR3 protein is CASSPYSGANVLTF. The sequenced DNA: TGCGCCAGCAGCCCCTACTCTGGGGCCAACGTCCTGACTTTC.